In its sample, the clone carrying this T cell receptor (beta chain) was seen a few times. Its specificity is not known. Trimming pared 1 base from V and 5 bases from J, leaving 17 bases between. This CDR3 is 16 amino acids long. The sample originates from a study of post-analysis software for immune sequencing data. Turning to the study itself: Both relapsing-remitting and secondary progressive multiple sclerosis featured among the disease courses, as did progressive-relapsing multiple sclerosis.

cDNA libraries of TCR beta carried unique molecular identifiers. In TCRdb, the PCR reads were re-called with MiXCR into one record per CDR3 protein. This table has more than 500,000 distinct CDR3 sequences, around a third appearing once. Study results and caveats: The study found TRBV5-6, TRBV5-1 and TRBV20-1 among a few TRBV segments more frequent in patients than controls.

The sample consisted of blood. The TCR originated in a girl aged 2-17 years with multiple sclerosis. The chain uses TRBV12-3 or TRBV12-4 and TRBJ2-5; TRBD1 or TRBD2 may be the D gene (6 bases each). Here the CDR3 reads CASSLEVSGARETQYF. The CDR3 nucleotides are TGTGCCAGCAGTTTAGAAGTCTCGGGGGCGAGGGAGACCCAGTACTTC.